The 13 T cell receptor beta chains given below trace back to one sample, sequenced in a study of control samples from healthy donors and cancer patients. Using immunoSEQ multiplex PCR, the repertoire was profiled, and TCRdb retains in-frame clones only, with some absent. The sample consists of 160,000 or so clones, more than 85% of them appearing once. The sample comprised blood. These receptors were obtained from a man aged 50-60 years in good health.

CDR3 protein: CASTPRRGGTEAFF. The CDR3, as DNA: TGTGCCAGCACCCCGAGGCGGGGTGGCACTGAAGCTTTCTTT. The chain joins TRBV13 to TRBJ1-1, with D hard to call. The CDR3 runs 14 residues. Trimming cost V 7 bases and J 4 bases, with 16 bases left between them. Germline V gene lookup returns CDR1 PRHDT and CDR2 FYEKMQ (reference sequence).

For the CDR3, the DNA is TGCGCCAGCAGCTTGTCCCTCGGGCTTTTCTACGAGCAGTACTTC. Translation gives CASSLSLGLFYEQYF. The chain has TRBV5-1 and TRBJ2-7; D unclear. The CDR3 is 15 amino acids. Germline V lookup: CDR1 SGHRS, CDR2 YFSETQ. V dropped 1 base and J dropped 3 bases, with 14 bases sitting between them.

Here the CDR3 reads CASSHLKGGPNVGTDTQYF. DNA of the CDR3: TGTGCCAGCAGCCACCTAAAGGGCGGTCCTAACGTAGGCACAGATACGCAGTATTTT. The chain couples TRBV4-2 to TRBJ2-3; D unresolved. This CDR3 comprises 19 residues. Per germline, CDR1 LGHNA and CDR2 YNFKEQ. V was cut by 3 bases and J by 1 base, with 23 bases left in between.

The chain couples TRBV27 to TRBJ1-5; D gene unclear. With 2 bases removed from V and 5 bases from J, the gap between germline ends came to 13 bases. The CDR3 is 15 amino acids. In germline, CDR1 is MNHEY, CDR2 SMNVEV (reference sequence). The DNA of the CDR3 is TGTGCCAGCAGTTTAACCCCAAATGCCGATCAGCCCCAGCATTTT. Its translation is CASSLTPNADQPQHF.

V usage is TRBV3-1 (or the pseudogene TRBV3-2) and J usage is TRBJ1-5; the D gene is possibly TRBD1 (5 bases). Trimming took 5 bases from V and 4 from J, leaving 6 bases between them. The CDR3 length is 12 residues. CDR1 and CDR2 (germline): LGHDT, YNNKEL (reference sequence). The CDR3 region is CASSDRNQPQHF. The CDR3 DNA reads TGTGCCAGCAGCGACAGAAATCAGCCCCAGCATTTT.

The CDR3 DNA follows: TGTGCCAGCAGTTTCCGGGAGTCGTGGGGCTACACCTTC. As protein: CASSFRESWGYTF. This rearrangement joins TRBV27 to TRBJ1-2; D not certain. The CDR3 is 13 residues long. Germline V lookup: CDR1 MNHEY, CDR2 SMNVEV (reference sequence). V shed 3 bases and J shed 8 bases, with 13 bases lying between them.

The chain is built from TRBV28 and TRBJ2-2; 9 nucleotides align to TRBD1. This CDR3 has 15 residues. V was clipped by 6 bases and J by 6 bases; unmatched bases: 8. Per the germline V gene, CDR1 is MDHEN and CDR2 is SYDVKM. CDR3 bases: TGTGCCAGCAGATCCTCGGGACAGGGATCCGGGGAGCTGTTTTTT. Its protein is CASRSSGQGSGELFF.

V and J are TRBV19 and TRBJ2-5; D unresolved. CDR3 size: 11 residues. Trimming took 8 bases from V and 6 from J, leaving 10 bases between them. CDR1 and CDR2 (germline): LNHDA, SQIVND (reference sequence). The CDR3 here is CASREGQTQYF. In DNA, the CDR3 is TGTGCCAGTCGAGAAGGACAGACCCAGTACTTC.

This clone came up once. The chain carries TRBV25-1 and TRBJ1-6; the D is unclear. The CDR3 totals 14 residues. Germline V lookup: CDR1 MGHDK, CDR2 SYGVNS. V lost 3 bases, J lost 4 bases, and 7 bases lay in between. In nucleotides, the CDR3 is TGTGCCAGCAGTGAGGACGGGTATAATTCACCCCTCCACTTT. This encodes CASSEDGYNSPLHF.

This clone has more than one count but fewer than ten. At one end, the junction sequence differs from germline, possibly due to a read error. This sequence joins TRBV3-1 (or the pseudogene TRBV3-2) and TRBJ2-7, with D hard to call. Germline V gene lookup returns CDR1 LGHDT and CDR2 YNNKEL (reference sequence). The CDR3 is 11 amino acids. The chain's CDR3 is CASRQGNEQYF. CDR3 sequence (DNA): TGTGCCAGCAGGCAAGGAAACGAGCAGTACTTC.

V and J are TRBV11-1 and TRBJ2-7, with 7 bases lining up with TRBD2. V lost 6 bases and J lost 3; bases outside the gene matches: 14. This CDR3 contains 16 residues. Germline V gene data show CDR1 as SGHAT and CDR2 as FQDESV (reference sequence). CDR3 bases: TGTGCCAGCAGTCAAAACTGGGCAGGGAGGGGCTACGAGCAGTACTTC. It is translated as CASSQNWAGRGYEQYF. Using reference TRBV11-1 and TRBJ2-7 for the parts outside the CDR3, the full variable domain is EAEVAQSPRYKITEKSQAVAFWCDPISGHATLYWYRQILGQGPELLVQFQDESVVDDSQLPKDRFSAERLKGVDSTLKIQPAELGDSAMYLCASSQNWAGRGYEQYFGPGTRLTVT.

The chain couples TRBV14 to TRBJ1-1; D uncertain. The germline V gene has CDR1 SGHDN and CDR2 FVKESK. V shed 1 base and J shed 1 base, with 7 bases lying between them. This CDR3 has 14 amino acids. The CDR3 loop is CASSQALQNTEAFF. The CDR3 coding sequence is TGTGCCAGCAGCCAAGCCTTACAGAACACTGAAGCTTTCTTT.

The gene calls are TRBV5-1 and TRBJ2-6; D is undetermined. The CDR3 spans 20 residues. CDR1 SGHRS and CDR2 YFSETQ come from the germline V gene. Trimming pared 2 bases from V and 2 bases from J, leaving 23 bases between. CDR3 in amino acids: CASSFSVSFSQGAGANVLTF. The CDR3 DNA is TGCGCCAGCAGCTTCTCCGTCTCGTTTTCCCAAGGTGCTGGGGCCAACGTCCTGACTTTC.